This TCR beta chain was identified in a study of tumor-infiltrating lymphocytes in primary liver carcinoma. Overall study: Patients were men and women aged 30 to 69 years. The tumors ranged from about 4 to 10 cm across and fell within stage T1-T3 N0M0. Productive TCRbeta read yields ran from roughly 3.5 to 7 million per sample and were similar between tissues.

For blood RNA, unsorted whole blood served as the source, and germline DNA was extracted too. Before the surgical procedure, about 4 milliliters of peripheral blood were collected. Reverse transcription of approximately 520 ng total RNA with a constant-region primer produced TCR beta cDNA. Each TCR beta library was derived from three nested multiplex PCR rounds that employed slightly modified ARM-PCR. TCRdb re-analysed the multiplex PCR reads in MiXCR, keeping a single row per CDR3 protein. The sample holds 300,000 to 400,000 distinct CDR3 sequences, around three fifths seen once. Specimen: peripheral blood. The receptor was derived from a middle-aged man with primary liver carcinoma and hepatitis B virus infection.

CDR3: CASGEQGNSYNEQFF. The CDR3 DNA sequence: TGCGCCAGCGGGGAGCAGGGGAACTCCTACAATGAGCAGTTCTTC. The chain employs TRBV5-1 and TRBJ2-1, with D maybe TRBD1 (6 bases). Germline CDR1 SGHRS, CDR2 YFSETQ. CDR3 size: 15 residues. V lost 7 bases to trimming and J lost 0 bases, with 14 bases between them.